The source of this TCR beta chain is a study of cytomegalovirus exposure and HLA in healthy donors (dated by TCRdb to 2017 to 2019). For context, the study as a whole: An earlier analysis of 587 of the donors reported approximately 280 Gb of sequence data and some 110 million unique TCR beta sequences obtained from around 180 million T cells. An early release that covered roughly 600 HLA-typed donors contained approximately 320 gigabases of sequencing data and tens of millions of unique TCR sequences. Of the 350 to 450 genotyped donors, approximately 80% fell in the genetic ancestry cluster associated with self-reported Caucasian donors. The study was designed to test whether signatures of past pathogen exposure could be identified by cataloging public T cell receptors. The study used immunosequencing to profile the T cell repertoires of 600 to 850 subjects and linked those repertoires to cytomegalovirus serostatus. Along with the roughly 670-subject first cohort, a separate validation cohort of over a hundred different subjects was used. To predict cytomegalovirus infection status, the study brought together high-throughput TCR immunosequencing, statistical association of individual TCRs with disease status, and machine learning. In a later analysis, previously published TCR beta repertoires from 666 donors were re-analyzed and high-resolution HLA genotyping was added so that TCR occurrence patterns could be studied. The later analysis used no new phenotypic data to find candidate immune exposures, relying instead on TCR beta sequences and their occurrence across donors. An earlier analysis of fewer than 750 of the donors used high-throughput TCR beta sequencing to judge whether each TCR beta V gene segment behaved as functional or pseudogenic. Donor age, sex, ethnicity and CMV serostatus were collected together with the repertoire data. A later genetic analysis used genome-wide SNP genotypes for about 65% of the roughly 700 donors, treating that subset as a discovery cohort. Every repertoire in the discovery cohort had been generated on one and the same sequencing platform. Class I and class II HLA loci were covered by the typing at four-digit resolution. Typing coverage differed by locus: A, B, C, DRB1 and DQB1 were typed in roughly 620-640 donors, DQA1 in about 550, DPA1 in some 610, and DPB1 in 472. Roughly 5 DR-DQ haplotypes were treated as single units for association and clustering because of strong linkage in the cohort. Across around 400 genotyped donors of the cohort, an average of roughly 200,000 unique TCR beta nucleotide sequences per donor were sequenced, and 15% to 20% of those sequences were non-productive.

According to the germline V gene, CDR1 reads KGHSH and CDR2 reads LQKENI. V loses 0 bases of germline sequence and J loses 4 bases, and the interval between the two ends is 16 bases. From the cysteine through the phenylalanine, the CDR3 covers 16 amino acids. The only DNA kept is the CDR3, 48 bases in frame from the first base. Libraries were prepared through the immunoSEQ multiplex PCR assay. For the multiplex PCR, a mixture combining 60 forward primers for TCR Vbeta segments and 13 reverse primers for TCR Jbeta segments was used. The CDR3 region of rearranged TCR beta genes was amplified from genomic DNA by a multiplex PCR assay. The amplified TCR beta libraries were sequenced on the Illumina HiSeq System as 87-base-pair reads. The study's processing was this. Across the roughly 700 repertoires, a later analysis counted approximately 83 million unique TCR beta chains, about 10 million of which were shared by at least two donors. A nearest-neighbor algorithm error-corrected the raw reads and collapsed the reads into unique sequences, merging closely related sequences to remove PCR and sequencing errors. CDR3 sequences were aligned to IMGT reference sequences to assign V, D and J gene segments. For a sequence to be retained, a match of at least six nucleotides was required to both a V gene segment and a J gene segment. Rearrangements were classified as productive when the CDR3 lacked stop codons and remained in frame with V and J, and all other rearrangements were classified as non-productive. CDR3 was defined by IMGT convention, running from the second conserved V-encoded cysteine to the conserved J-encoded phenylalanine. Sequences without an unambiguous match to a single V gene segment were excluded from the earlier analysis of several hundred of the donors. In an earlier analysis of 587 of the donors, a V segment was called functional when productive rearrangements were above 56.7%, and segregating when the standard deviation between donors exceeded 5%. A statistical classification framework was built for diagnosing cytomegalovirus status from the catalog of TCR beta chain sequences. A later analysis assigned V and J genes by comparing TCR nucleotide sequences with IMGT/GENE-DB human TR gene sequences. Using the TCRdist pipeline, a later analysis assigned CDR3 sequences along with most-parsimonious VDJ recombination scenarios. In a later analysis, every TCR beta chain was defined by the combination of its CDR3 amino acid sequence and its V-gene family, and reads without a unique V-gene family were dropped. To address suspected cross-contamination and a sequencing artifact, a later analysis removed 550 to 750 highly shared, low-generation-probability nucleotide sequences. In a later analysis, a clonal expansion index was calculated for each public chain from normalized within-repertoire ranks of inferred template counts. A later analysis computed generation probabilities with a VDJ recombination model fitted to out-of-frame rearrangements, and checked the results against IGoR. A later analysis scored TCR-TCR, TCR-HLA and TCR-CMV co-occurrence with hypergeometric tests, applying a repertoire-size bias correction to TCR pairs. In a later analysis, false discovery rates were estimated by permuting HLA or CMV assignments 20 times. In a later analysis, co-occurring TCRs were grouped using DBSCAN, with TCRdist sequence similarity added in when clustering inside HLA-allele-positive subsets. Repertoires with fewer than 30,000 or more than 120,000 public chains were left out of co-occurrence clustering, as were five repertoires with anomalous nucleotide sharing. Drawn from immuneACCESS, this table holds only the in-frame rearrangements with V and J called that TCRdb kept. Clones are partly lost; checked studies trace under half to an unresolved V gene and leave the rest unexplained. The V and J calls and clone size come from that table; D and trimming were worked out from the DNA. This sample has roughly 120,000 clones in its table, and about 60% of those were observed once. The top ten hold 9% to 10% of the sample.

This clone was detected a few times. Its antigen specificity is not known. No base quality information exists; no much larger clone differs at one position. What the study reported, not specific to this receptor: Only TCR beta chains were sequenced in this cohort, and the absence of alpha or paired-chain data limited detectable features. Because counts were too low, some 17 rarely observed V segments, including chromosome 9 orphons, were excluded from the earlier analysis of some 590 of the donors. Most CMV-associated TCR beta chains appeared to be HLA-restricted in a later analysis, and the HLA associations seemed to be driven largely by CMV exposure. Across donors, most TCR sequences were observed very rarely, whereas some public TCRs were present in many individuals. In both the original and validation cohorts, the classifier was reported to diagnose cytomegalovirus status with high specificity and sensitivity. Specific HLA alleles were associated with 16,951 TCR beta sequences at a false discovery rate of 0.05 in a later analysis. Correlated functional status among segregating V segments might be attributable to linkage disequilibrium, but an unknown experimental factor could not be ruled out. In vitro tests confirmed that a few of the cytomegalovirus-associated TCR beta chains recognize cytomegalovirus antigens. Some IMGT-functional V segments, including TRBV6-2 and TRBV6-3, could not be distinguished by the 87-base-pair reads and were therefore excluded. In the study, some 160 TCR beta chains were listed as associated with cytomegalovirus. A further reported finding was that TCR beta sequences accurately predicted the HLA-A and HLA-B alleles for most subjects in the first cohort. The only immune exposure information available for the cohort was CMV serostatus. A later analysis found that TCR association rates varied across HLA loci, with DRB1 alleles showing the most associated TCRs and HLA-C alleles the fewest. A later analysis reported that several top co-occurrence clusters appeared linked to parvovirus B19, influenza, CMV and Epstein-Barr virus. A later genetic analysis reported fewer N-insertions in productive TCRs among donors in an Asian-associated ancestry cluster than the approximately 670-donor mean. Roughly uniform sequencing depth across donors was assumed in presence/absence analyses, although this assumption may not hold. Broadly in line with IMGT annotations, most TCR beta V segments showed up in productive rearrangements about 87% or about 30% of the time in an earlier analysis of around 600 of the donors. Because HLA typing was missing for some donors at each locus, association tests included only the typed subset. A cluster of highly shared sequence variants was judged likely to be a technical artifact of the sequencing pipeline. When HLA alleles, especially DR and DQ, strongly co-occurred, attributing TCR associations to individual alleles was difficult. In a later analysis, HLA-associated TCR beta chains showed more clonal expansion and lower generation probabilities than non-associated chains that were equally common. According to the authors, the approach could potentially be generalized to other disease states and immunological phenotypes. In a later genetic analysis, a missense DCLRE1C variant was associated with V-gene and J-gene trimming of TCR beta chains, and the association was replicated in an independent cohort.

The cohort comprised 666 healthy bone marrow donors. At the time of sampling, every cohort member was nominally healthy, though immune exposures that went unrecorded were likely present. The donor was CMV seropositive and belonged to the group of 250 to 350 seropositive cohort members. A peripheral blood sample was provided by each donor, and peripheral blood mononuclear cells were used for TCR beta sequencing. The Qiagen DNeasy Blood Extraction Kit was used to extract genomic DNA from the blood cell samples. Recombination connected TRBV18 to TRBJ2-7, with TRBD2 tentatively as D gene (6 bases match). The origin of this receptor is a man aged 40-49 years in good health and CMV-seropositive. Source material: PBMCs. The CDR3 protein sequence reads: CASSPPGSRGQYEQYF. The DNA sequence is TGTGCCAGCTCACCACCTGGCTCGCGGGGCCAGTACGAGCAGTACTTC.